The 32 T cell receptor beta chains below all came from one sample that was sequenced in a study of shared clonotypes between healthy human individuals. Clones were sequenced by immunoSEQ multiplex PCR, and TCRdb holds only the in-frame ones, with some missing. This table holds approximately 2.3 million clones, 93% found once. Sequencing used naive CD4+ T cells from PBMCs. Subset specified: CD45RA+ positively selected. The receptors were sampled from a man aged 18 to 30 in good health. Some clones in this sample may be carry-over from other donors' samples.

The chain is built from TRBV4-1 and TRBJ2-3; 7 bases align to TRBD2. The CDR3 is made up of 16 amino acids. CDR1 MGHRA and CDR2 YSYEKL come from the germline V gene. The ends lost 0 bases at V and 8 bases at J; junction bases unmatched: 11. CDR3 nucleotide sequence: TGCGCCAGCAGCCAAGAGGAGGGAGGGCCTAGGGGTACGCAGTATTTT. It specifies CASSQEEGGPRGTQYF.

The chain recombines TRBV6-4 with TRBJ2-1, with TRBD1 as a possible D gene (6 bases). The CDR3 has 15 residues. V lost 5 bases and J 4 bases, leaving 15 bases between the germline ends. The germline CDR1 and CDR2 sequences are MRHNA and SNTAGT. The DNA for the CDR3 is TGTGCCAGCAGTATTAACAGGGACATTTACAATGAGCAGTTCTTC. It is translated as CASSINRDIYNEQFF.

This clone was detected only once. The rearrangement uses TRBV5-4 and TRBJ2-5; 10 bases are a match to TRBD2. This CDR3 has 18 amino acids. The V and J ends lost 3 bases and 4 bases, in that order; junction bases with no gene match: 15. Germline-derived CDR1 and CDR2 are SGHNT and YYREEE (reference sequence). For the CDR3, the DNA is TGTGCCAGCAGCTCCCCAGCGGGGGCTAGCGGGAGTACAGAGACCCAGTACTTC. Translated, it gives CASSSPAGASGSTETQYF.

The CDR3 sequence is CASSLASSPTDTQYF. For the CDR3, the DNA is TGTGCCAGCAGCTTAGCTTCAAGCCCCACAGATACGCAGTATTTT. V and J are TRBV7-9 and TRBJ2-3; no clear D. Per the germline V gene, CDR1 is SEHNR and CDR2 is FQNEAQ (reference sequence). This CDR3 has 15 amino acids. The germline V and J ends were trimmed by 0 bases and 2 bases, with 9 bases remaining between them.

This chain uses TRBV18 with TRBJ2-3; D gene uncertain. The CDR3 extends over 15 amino acids. V was pared by 3 bases and J by 2 bases, with 12 bases between. Germline CDR1 and CDR2: KGHSH and LQKENI. In DNA form, the CDR3 reads TGTGCCAGCTCACCTGTTGTCAGCTTCACAGATACGCAGTATTTT. Translating it yields CASSPVVSFTDTQYF. The full variable domain, in which reference TRBV18 and TRBJ2-3 provide the parts outside the CDR3, is NAGVMQNPRHLVRRRGQEARLRCSPMKGHSHVYWYRQLPEEGLKFMVYLQKENIIDESGMPKERFSAEFPKEGPSILRIQQVVRGDSAAYFCASSPVVSFTDTQYFGPGTRLTVL.

In this sample, this clone turned up once. The rearrangement uses TRBV5-5 and TRBJ2-2, with a tentative D call TRBD1 (6 bases). Germline assignment: CDR1 SGHKS and CDR2 YYEKEE (reference sequence). The V gene lost 0 bases and the J gene lost 7 bases, with 19 bases spanning the gap. The CDR3 sequence is 17 residues long. The CDR3 region is CASSLVSYQGSDGELFF. In DNA, the CDR3 is TGTGCCAGCAGCTTGGTTTCGTACCAGGGGAGCGACGGGGAGCTGTTTTTT.

This clone was seen a single time. The chain employs TRBV15 and TRBJ2-1; maybe TRBD1 (5 bases). With 0 bases removed from V and 3 bases from J, the gap between germline ends came to 18 bases. The CDR3 is 18 amino acids. The germline CDR1 and CDR2 sequences are LNHNV and YYDKDF (reference sequence). CDR3 in amino acids: CATSRDSQGRAVYNEQFF. CDR3 bases: TGTGCCACCAGCAGAGATTCTCAGGGTCGAGCTGTCTACAATGAGCAGTTCTTC.

In DNA form, the CDR3 reads TGTGCCAGCAGCTTCGACAGGGTGGAGGCAACTAATGAAAAACTGTTTTTT. Protein sequence: CASSFDRVEATNEKLFF. This chain connects TRBV7-9 to TRBJ1-4; 7 nucleotides match TRBD1. V trimming: 3 bases; J trimming: 0 bases; junction bases outside the gene matches: 7. The CDR3 sequence is 17 residues long. Germline CDR1 is SEHNR and CDR2 is FQNEAQ (reference sequence).

As concerns this clone: The identical CDR3 is also encoded by other nucleotide sequences in the sample. The V call is TRBV18, the J call TRBJ2-1, with D perhaps TRBD1 or TRBD2 (5 bases each). The germline V and J ends were trimmed by 2 bases and 0 bases, with 8 bases remaining between them. This CDR3 has 15 residues. The germline CDR1 and CDR2 sequences are KGHSH and LQKENI. The CDR3 region has the DNA TGTGCCAGCTCACCAGGGGGACCCTCCTACAATGAGCAGTTCTTC. Encoded protein: CASSPGGPSYNEQFF.

The chain links TRBV7-3 to TRBJ2-5; D gene uncertain. Trimming stripped 4 bases from V and 5 bases from J, with 14 bases between. The CDR3 is 14 residues long. CDR1 and CDR2 from the germline V gene are SGHTA and FQGTGA. DNA for the CDR3: TGTGCCAGCAGCTCCTTTGGCAGTCGGGAGACCCAGTACTTC. Its translation is CASSSFGSRETQYF.

The chain employs TRBV9 and TRBJ1-3; D is undetermined. Looked up from germline, CDR1 is SGDLS and CDR2 is YYNGEE. Trimming left V 2 bases short and J 1 base short, with 10 bases between. The CDR3 sequence is 15 residues long. The CDR3 sequence is CASSVLGKSGNTIYF. The CDR3 region has the DNA TGTGCCAGCAGCGTTTTAGGGAAGTCTGGAAACACCATATATTTT.

This chain joins TRBV2 and TRBJ2-7, with 10 bases lining up with TRBD2. The CDR3 extends over 15 amino acids. Germline assignment: CDR1 SNHLY and CDR2 FYNNEI. The ends lost 6 bases at V and 5 bases at J; junction bases unmatched: 10. DNA for the CDR3: TGTGCCAGCAGACCTTCTAGCGGGAGTCTCCACGAGCAGTACTTC. Its protein product is CASRPSSGSLHEQYF.

This chain uses TRBV14 with TRBJ2-7; D gene ambiguous. CDR3 length: 15 amino acids. Looked up from germline, CDR1 is SGHDN and CDR2 is FVKESK. V lost 2 bases, J lost 0 bases, and 11 bases lay in between. The CDR3, as DNA: TGTGCCAGCAGCCAATCTGGCGGAACCTCCTACGAGCAGTACTTC. Translating it yields CASSQSGGTSYEQYF.

The chain links TRBV5-6 to TRBJ2-2, with D perhaps TRBD1 (5 bases). The CDR3 is 15 residues long. CDR1 SGHDT and CDR2 YYEEEE come from the germline V gene. V shed 0 bases and J shed 2 bases, with 8 bases lying between them. CDR3 region: CASSLGQINTGELFF. CDR3 nucleotide sequence: TGTGCCAGCAGCTTGGGACAGATTAACACCGGGGAGCTGTTTTTT.

J is TRBJ2-2 and V is TRBV5-6; D remains ambiguous. The CDR3 runs 15 residues. Germline V lookup: CDR1 SGHDT, CDR2 YYEEEE. V lost 1 base, J lost 2 bases, and 9 bases lay in between. The CDR3 reads CASSLRTINTGELFF. CDR3 in DNA: TGTGCCAGCAGCTTGCGAACGATCAACACCGGGGAGCTGTTTTTT.

The genes are TRBV7-6 and TRBJ2-7; 7 bases map to TRBD1. Germline V lookup: CDR1 SGHVS, CDR2 FNYEAQ. V lost 5 bases and J lost 2; bases outside the gene matches: 12. The CDR3 runs 16 residues. As DNA, the CDR3 is TGTGCCAGCAGCCCAGAGACCGGGACAGCGCCCTACGAGCAGTACTTC. Amino acids: CASSPETGTAPYEQYF.

The chain is built from TRBV5-4 and TRBJ2-7; weak D call: TRBD2 (5 bases). This CDR3 is 14 amino acids long. The germline V gene encodes CDR1 SGHNT and CDR2 YYREEE (reference sequence). Deletions cut 1 base from V and 6 bases from J, with 14 bases between. The CDR3 sequence is CASSLLLASAEQYF. DNA for the CDR3: TGTGCCAGCAGCTTGTTGTTAGCGTCTGCCGAGCAGTACTTC.

The gene calls are TRBV7-9 and TRBJ2-1; no firm D call. V lost 4 bases to trimming and J lost 10 bases, with 8 bases between them. The CDR3 runs 11 residues. Germline values: CDR1 SEHNR, CDR2 FQNEAQ (reference sequence). This CDR3 is CASSSEVEQFF. The CDR3 nucleotides are TGTGCCAGCAGCTCGGAAGTAGAGCAGTTCTTC.

The chain recombines TRBV4-2 with TRBJ1-5; 7 bases line up with TRBD1. J was trimmed by 1 base and V by 0 bases; bases with no gene match: 12. This CDR3 region has 19 residues. Germline CDR1 and CDR2: LGHNA and YNFKEQ. The chain's CDR3 is CASSQDSLGQWSSNQPQHF. CDR3 bases: TGTGCCAGCAGCCAAGATTCTTTGGGACAGTGGTCGAGCAATCAGCCCCAGCATTTT.

This sequence joins TRBV19 and TRBJ2-7; D may be TRBD1 or TRBD2 (5 bases each). Germline V gene lookup returns CDR1 LNHDA and CDR2 SQIVND (reference sequence). Trimming shortened V by 5 bases and J by 5 bases, and 25 bases separated the two germline ends. CDR3 size: 17 residues. The CDR3 loop reads CASSYAGIGQGSHEQYF. CDR3 sequence (DNA): TGTGCCAGTAGTTACGCGGGTATCGGGCAGGGAAGCCACGAGCAGTACTTC. Supplemented by reference TRBV19 and TRBJ2-7, the full variable domain reads DGGITQSPKYLFRKEGQNVTLSCEQNLNHDAMYWYRQDPGQGLRLIYYSQIVNDFQKGDIAEGYSVSREKKESFPLTVTSAQKNPTAFYLCASSYAGIGQGSHEQYFGPGTRLTVT.

The chain links TRBV18 to TRBJ2-7; D is ambiguous. V was trimmed by 3 bases and J by 5 bases, leaving 20 bases between them. Germline CDR1 reads KGHSH; CDR2 reads LQKENI. CDR3 length equals 16 residues. CDR3 amino acids: CASSPKFTQHGDEQYF. The CDR3 DNA is TGTGCCAGCTCACCTAAATTCACCCAACACGGCGACGAGCAGTACTTC.

The chain uses TRBV27 and TRBJ1-5; D may be TRBD1 (6 bases). CDR3 length equals 15 residues. Germline CDR1 MNHEY, CDR2 SMNVEV (reference sequence). The V and J ends lost 5 bases and 4 bases respectively, with 15 bases between them. CDR3 nucleotides: TGTGCCAGCAGTAACTTAGGACAGCCAAATCAGCCCCAGCATTTT. It is translated as CASSNLGQPNQPQHF.

This clone has a single count. The rearrangement links TRBV6-5 to TRBJ1-2; weak D call: TRBD1 (6 bases). Trimming took off 6 bases at V and 10 bases at J, with 21 bases between the two ends. This CDR3 has 14 residues. Germline CDR1 reads MNHEY; CDR2 reads SVGAGI. The CDR3 coding sequence is TGTGCCAGCAGCCCAATCTCGGACAGCGCCTACTACACCTTC. Its protein is CASSPISDSAYYTF.

This rearrangement joins TRBV7-6 to TRBJ1-5; no clear D gene. The CDR3 runs 14 residues. Trimming removed 5 bases at V and 6 bases at J, with 14 bases between. Looked up from germline, CDR1 is SGHVS and CDR2 is FNYEAQ. The CDR3 protein is CASSDTWGGQPQHF. The CDR3 coding sequence is TGTGCCAGCAGCGACACTTGGGGTGGTCAGCCCCAGCATTTT.

To note about this clone: The same CDR3 arises from other DNA sequences in this sample as well. V and J are TRBV5-6 and TRBJ2-3; unclear D gene. In germline, CDR1 is SGHDT, CDR2 YYEEEE. This CDR3 region has 14 residues. Deletions cut 2 bases from V and 0 bases from J, with 7 bases between. The CDR3 coding sequence is TGTGCCAGCAGCTTAGGTCCGAGCACAGATACGCAGTATTTT. It is translated as CASSLGPSTDTQYF.

This clone was detected only once. The gene calls are TRBV6-1 and TRBJ1-2; no reliable D call. Germline V gene sequence: CDR1 MNHNS, CDR2 SASEGT. With 6 bases removed from V and 8 bases from J, the gap between germline ends came to 13 bases. The CDR3 spans 12 residues. The CDR3 loop is CASRTDPGGYTF. In nucleotides, the CDR3 is TGTGCCAGCAGGACCGACCCGGGAGGCTACACCTTC.

This rearrangement joins TRBV9 to TRBJ2-3; 7 nucleotides line up with TRBD2. Trimming took 4 bases from V and 1 from J; bases not matched to a gene: 9. The CDR3 is made up of 16 amino acids. CDR1 SGDLS and CDR2 YYNGEE come from the germline V gene. The CDR3 DNA reads as TGTGCCAGCAGCCCACAAGCTAGCGGCCGCACAGATACGCAGTATTTT. The encoded protein is CASSPQASGRTDTQYF.

This clone was seen just once. The junction departs from germline at one end; a sequencing error may be responsible. The chain couples TRBV6-5 to TRBJ2-7, with 9 bases that match TRBD2. The CDR3 has 13 amino acids. CDR1 MNHEY and CDR2 SVGAGI come from the germline V gene. Here the CDR3 DNA reads TGTGCCAGCAGTAGGGAAGGGGGCGGGAGGGGGTTCTTC. Protein: CASSREGGGRGFF.

The chain carries TRBV4-1 and TRBJ1-5; D possibly corresponds to TRBD1 (6 bases). The V gene lost 3 bases and the J gene lost 6 bases, with 18 bases spanning the gap. Germline V gene lookup returns CDR1 MGHRA and CDR2 YSYEKL. The CDR3 totals 16 residues. In nucleotides, the CDR3 is TGCGCCAGCAGCCAGCCGAGGCAGGGGAGGGGTCAGCCCCAGCATTTT. It translates to CASSQPRQGRGQPQHF.

This clone showed up just once. The chain recombines TRBV6-5 with TRBJ1-2, with D possibly being TRBD1 (6 bases). Germline assignment: CDR1 MNHEY and CDR2 SVGAGI. The CDR3 is 14 amino acids. V gave up 6 bases and J gave up 8 bases, with 19 bases separating them. The CDR3 nucleotides read TGTGCCAGCAGAGTTAGAGGGGGTTGGGGAGGCTACACCTTC. Protein product: CASRVRGGWGGYTF.

The V gene is TRBV11-2, the J gene TRBJ2-2, with D uncertain. V was cut by 2 bases and J by 5 bases, with 15 bases left in between. The CDR3 loop spans 16 amino acids. Germline assignment: CDR1 SGHAT and CDR2 FQNNGV. This chain's CDR3 is CASSLIGGGETGELFF. CDR3 in DNA: TGTGCCAGCAGCTTAATCGGTGGCGGAGAAACCGGGGAGCTGTTTTTT. The whole variable domain, remainder taken from reference TRBV11-2 and TRBJ2-2, is EAGVAQSPRYKIIEKRQSVAFWCNPISGHATLYWYQQILGQGPKLLIQFQNNGVVDDSQLPKDRFSAERLKGVDSTLKIQPAKLEDSAVYLCASSLIGGGETGELFFGEGSRLTVL.

V usage is TRBV4-3 and J usage is TRBJ1-2, with 9 bases aligning to TRBD1. Trimming cost V 8 bases and J 5 bases; bases outside gene matches: 9. Germline lookup yields CDR1 LGHNA and CDR2 YSLEER. This CDR3 is built from 14 residues. CDR3 bases: TGCGCCAGCCGTATACAGGGGGCCGGATATGGCTACACCTTC. This translates into CASRIQGAGYGYTF.